Listed here are 28 T cell receptor beta chains from one sample, sequenced in a study of blood T cell repertoires in COVID-19. Clones were read by immunoSEQ multiplex PCR, and TCRdb kept only the in-frame ones, dropping some. The data contain roughly 86,000 clones, approximately 86% of them singletons. Sequencing was performed on peripheral blood. These TCRs come from a man aged 50 to 59 with active or convalescent COVID-19.

V is TRBV5-4 and J is TRBJ2-7; 13 bases match TRBD2. V lost 4 bases to trimming and J lost 5 bases; unmatched junction nucleotides: 6. The CDR3 is 15 residues long. The germline V gene encodes CDR1 SGHNT and CDR2 YYREEE (reference sequence). The CDR3 region has the DNA TGTGCCAGCAGCCAACGGACTAGCGGGGGAAACGAGCAGTACTTC. Amino acid sequence: CASSQRTSGGNEQYF.

Worth noting for this clone: Relative to the germline gene, one junction end is altered; a read error may explain this. The chain is built from TRBV18 and TRBJ2-1; weak D call: TRBD1 (6 bases). The CDR3 runs 13 residues. Germline CDR1 reads KGHSH; CDR2 reads LQKENI. In nucleotides, the CDR3 is TGTGCCAGCTCAGGGGGCGAGGTGGCGGGCGAGGTCTTC. Encoded protein: CASSGGEVAGEVF.

The rearrangement links TRBV2 to TRBJ1-5; tentative D call: TRBD1 (5 bases). Deletions cut 4 bases from V and 8 bases from J, with 12 bases between. CDR3 length equals 13 residues. Germline values: CDR1 SNHLY, CDR2 FYNNEI. Here the CDR3 DNA reads TGTGCCAGCAGTGTGGTGGGGCCCGAGCCCCAGCATTTT. Amino acid sequence: CASSVVGPEPQHF.

The V call is TRBV5-6, the J call TRBJ2-5, with D perhaps TRBD1 (6 bases). CDR3 length: 13 residues. Deletions cut 0 bases from V and 5 bases from J, with 8 bases between. CDR1 is SGHDT and CDR2 is YYEEEE in the germline V gene. The CDR3 sequence: CASSLAGVETQYF. The CDR3 nucleotides read TGTGCCAGCAGCTTGGCAGGGGTGGAGACCCAGTACTTC.

The CDR3 DNA is TGCGCCAGCAGCCGGACTAGCGTCGCCCAAGAGACCCAGTACTTC. This sequence encodes CASSRTSVAQETQYF. The gene calls are TRBV5-1 and TRBJ2-5; 9 positions agree with TRBD2. CDR3 length: 15 amino acids. The J segment lost 1 base and the V segment lost 4 bases, leaving 5 bases of the junction unmatched. Looked up from germline, CDR1 is SGHRS and CDR2 is YFSETQ.

This clone was recorded once. The chain joins TRBV7-6 to TRBJ1-4; maybe TRBD1 (6 bases). The germline V and J ends were trimmed by 5 bases and 6 bases, with 13 bases remaining between them. CDR1 is SGHVS, CDR2 FNYEAQ, per germline. This CDR3 region has 14 residues. The CDR3 reads CASSPSRGYEKLFF. In DNA form, the CDR3 reads TGTGCCAGCAGCCCCTCCAGGGGTTATGAAAAACTGTTTTTT.

The gene calls are TRBV10-3 and TRBJ2-1; D is unresolved. The CDR3 runs 12 residues. V lost 0 bases and J 9 bases, leaving 6 bases between the germline ends. The germline V gene encodes CDR1 ENHRY and CDR2 SYGVKD. CDR3 coding DNA: TGTGCCATCAGTGAGTCGTCGGGTGAGCAGTTCTTC. It yields the protein CAISESSGEQFF.

DNA for the CDR3: TGTGCCAGCAGGGGGGACAGTCTAACTGAGCAGTTCTTC. As protein: CASRGDSLTEQFF. The chain links TRBV2 to TRBJ2-1, with 7 nucleotides matching TRBD1. From germline, CDR1 is SNHLY and CDR2 FYNNEI. Unmatched junction bases numbered 8, after V lost 6 bases and J lost 9 bases. The CDR3 is 13 amino acids.

The chain carries TRBV7-6 and TRBJ2-1; D possibly corresponds to TRBD2 (6 bases). Trimming left V 4 bases short and J 4 bases short, with 8 bases between. The CDR3 has 13 residues. Germline V gene data show CDR1 as SGHVS and CDR2 as FNYEAQ. The CDR3 region is CASSSGVYNEQFF. The CDR3 region has the DNA TGTGCCAGCAGCTCGGGGGTTTACAATGAGCAGTTCTTC.

The chain joins TRBV7-2 to TRBJ2-1, with TRBD2 matching over 12 bases. J was trimmed by 4 bases and V by 5 bases; bases with no gene match: 9. CDR1 and CDR2 (germline): SGHTA, FQGNSA. This CDR3 comprises 17 residues. The CDR3 coding sequence is TGTGCCAGCAGCCCCCGGGCTAGCGGGGGGGTATACAATGAGCAGTTCTTC. As protein: CASSPRASGGVYNEQFF.

The chain is built from TRBV7-9 and TRBJ1-4; D might be TRBD1 (6 bases). V shed 1 base and J shed 0 bases, with 6 bases lying between them. The CDR3 has 15 residues. Germline V CDR1 and CDR2: SEHNR, FQNEAQ (reference sequence). CDR3 sequence (DNA): TGTGCCAGCAGCTTAGACAGGGCAACTAATGAAAAACTGTTTTTT. Protein sequence: CASSLDRATNEKLFF.

The chain recombines TRBV27 with TRBJ2-7, with D tentatively TRBD1 (5 bases). The CDR3 spans 15 residues. Trimming pared 2 bases from V and 1 base from J, leaving 12 bases between. Germline V CDR1 and CDR2: MNHEY, SMNVEV (reference sequence). The DNA for the CDR3 is TGTGCCAGCAGTTTAACCAGGGTTGGGTCCTACGAGCAGTACTTC. Residues: CASSLTRVGSYEQYF.

The chain combines TRBV7-2 with TRBJ1-2; D is uncertain. Germline-derived CDR1 and CDR2 are SGHTA and FQGNSA. The CDR3 is 16 residues long. Trimming left V 5 bases short and J 0 bases short, with 16 bases between. CDR3: CASSLGVGPANYGYTF. The CDR3, as DNA: TGTGCCAGCAGCCTCGGGGTAGGGCCAGCTAACTATGGCTACACCTTC.

Concerning this clone itself: The same CDR3 is also encoded by other DNA sequences in this sample. This chain links TRBV19 with TRBJ1-4; TRBD1 is a possible D gene (6 bases). The germline CDR1 and CDR2 sequences are LNHDA and SQIVND (reference sequence). The CDR3 loop spans 14 amino acids. V lost 4 bases and J 0 bases, leaving 6 bases between the germline ends. The DNA of the CDR3 is TGTGCCAGTAGTAGGACAGCAACTAATGAAAAACTGTTTTTT. Translation: CASSRTATNEKLFF.

The rearrangement uses TRBV7-8 and TRBJ2-7; 12 nucleotides match TRBD1. The V segment lost 1 base and the J segment 7 bases; nucleotides outside the gene matches: 5. Germline CDR1 is SGHVS and CDR2 is FQNEAQ. CDR3 length: 15 residues. The CDR3 reads CASSLGGQGAKEQYF. The DNA of the CDR3 is TGTGCCAGCAGCTTAGGGGGACAGGGGGCCAAAGAGCAGTACTTC.

The chain links TRBV6-5 to TRBJ2-1, with 7 positions matching TRBD1. Germline V gene lookup returns CDR1 MNHEY and CDR2 SVGAGI. After removal of 7 bases from V and 3 bases from J, the junction contained 9 bases not matched to a gene. The CDR3 loop spans 15 amino acids. The CDR3 region has the DNA TGTGCCAGCACCTCGGACAGGCTTGGCTACAATGAGCAGTTCTTC. Translated, it gives CASTSDRLGYNEQFF.

This clone was seen a single time. The chain links TRBV7-8 to TRBJ1-4, with 7 bases fitting TRBD1. Germline V gene lookup returns CDR1 SGHVS and CDR2 FQNEAQ. Trimming cost V 5 bases and J 0 bases; bases outside gene matches: 12. The CDR3 is made up of 18 amino acids. The CDR3 sequence: CASSGTVVAVATNEKLFF. The CDR3 bases are TGTGCCAGCAGCGGGACAGTGGTGGCCGTTGCAACTAATGAAAAACTGTTTTTT. The whole variable domain, filled in from reference TRBV7-8 and TRBJ1-4, reads GAGVSQSPRYKVAKRGQDVALRCDPISGHVSLFWYQQALGQGPEFLTYFQNEAQLDKSGLPSDRFFAERPEGSVSTLKIQRTQQEDSAVYLCASSGTVVAVATNEKLFFGSGTQLSVL.

V is TRBV28 and J is TRBJ1-4, with D unresolved. The V gene's germline CDR1 is MDHEN and CDR2 SYDVKM. The ends were cut back, 2 bases at V and 5 bases at J, with 9 bases in the middle. The CDR3 extends over 14 amino acids. The CDR3 sequence: CASSLGQPNEKLFF. The CDR3 bases are TGTGCCAGCAGTTTAGGGCAGCCCAATGAAAAACTGTTTTTT.

The rearrangement links TRBV30 to TRBJ2-7; TRBD1 matches at 10 bases. Trimming cost V 0 bases and J 4 bases; bases outside gene matches: 3. Germline V gene data show CDR1 as GTSNPN and CDR2 as SVGIG (reference sequence). This CDR3 is 14 amino acids long. In nucleotides, the CDR3 is TGTGCCTGGAGTGTATGGGACAGGGGTTACGAGCAGTACTTC. Protein sequence: CAWSVWDRGYEQYF.

J is TRBJ2-6 and V is TRBV21-1; TRBD2 is taken as the D call from the table, unchecked against the DNA. TRBV21-1 is recorded as a pseudogene. The CDR3 extends over 17 amino acids. CDR3 nucleotide sequence: TGTGCCAGCAGCAAGAGTGAACCCTACTCTGGGGCCAACGTCCTGACTTTC. Residues: CASSKSEPYSGANVLTF.

This chain connects TRBV18 to TRBJ2-1; D not certain. This CDR3 contains 14 residues. V was pared by 0 bases and J by 2 bases, with 5 bases between. Germline CDR1 reads KGHSH; CDR2 reads LQKENI. The CDR3 region has the DNA TGTGCCAGCTCACCACCGAGCACCTACAATGAGCAGTTCTTC. Translating it yields CASSPPSTYNEQFF.

V gene TRBV28 combines with J gene TRBJ2-7, with 9 bases fitting TRBD2. Germline CDR1 MDHEN, CDR2 SYDVKM. With 5 bases clipped from V and 1 base from J, the junction kept 6 bases outside the gene matches. The CDR3 loop spans 15 amino acids. The CDR3 bases are TGTGCCAGCAGTCGCCCGGCGGGGGGGTCCTACGAGCAGTACGTC. Translating gives CASSRPAGGSYEQYV.

The V and J genes are TRBV5-4 and TRBJ1-1; the D is unclear. The CDR3 spans 15 residues. V was trimmed by 2 bases and J by 0 bases, leaving 11 bases between them. Germline CDR1 is SGHNT and CDR2 is YYREEE (reference sequence). The CDR3 here is CASSLEGSMNTEAFF. Written as DNA, the CDR3 is TGTGCCAGCAGCTTAGAGGGCAGCATGAACACTGAAGCTTTCTTT.

V gene TRBV7-8 combines with J gene TRBJ1-2; D is uncertain. V lost 0 bases, J lost 8 bases, and 10 bases lay in between. This CDR3 is 13 amino acids long. Per the germline V gene, CDR1 is SGHVS and CDR2 is FQNEAQ. CDR3 in amino acids: CASSLAHSGGYTF. The CDR3 DNA reads as TGTGCCAGCAGCTTAGCCCATTCCGGGGGCTACACCTTC.

The genes are TRBV7-2 and TRBJ2-5, with D maybe TRBD2 (5 bases). The V gene lost 2 bases and the J gene lost 0 bases, with 10 bases spanning the gap. The germline gives CDR1 SGHTA, CDR2 FQGNSA. The CDR3 covers 15 residues. The CDR3 DNA is TGTGCCAGCAGCTTACAAGCCGGGAACCAAGAGACCCAGTACTTC. Encoded protein: CASSLQAGNQETQYF.

V usage is TRBV30 and J usage is TRBJ2-3; the match to TRBD2 covers 8 bases. CDR1 and CDR2 from the germline V gene are GTSNPN and SVGIG (reference sequence). CDR3 length equals 15 residues. The V and J ends lost 8 bases and 1 base, in that order; junction bases with no gene match: 11. Here the CDR3 DNA reads TGTGCCAGAACTCGAGGGACTAGAGGCACAGATACGCAGTATTTT. Protein product: CARTRGTRGTDTQYF.

The chain recombines TRBV21-1 with TRBJ2-3; whether TRBD1, the table's D call, matches the DNA was not checked. TRBV21-1 has pseudogene status. This CDR3 is built from 15 residues. CDR3 amino acids: CASKGVGSAGDTQYF. CDR3 in DNA: TGTGCCAGCAAGGGGGTAGGGTCGGCCGGCGATACGCAGTATTTT.

The V and J genes are TRBV3-1 (or the pseudogene TRBV3-2) and TRBJ1-4; D is perhaps TRBD1 (5 bases). The CDR3 is made up of 16 amino acids. Germline CDR1 LGHDT, CDR2 YNNKEL (reference sequence). The V end lost 0 bases, the J end lost 6 bases, and 14 bases lay between the germline ends. The chain's CDR3 is CASSQDQGAGDEKLFF. DNA of the CDR3: TGTGCCAGCAGCCAAGATCAGGGCGCGGGGGATGAAAAACTGTTTTTT.